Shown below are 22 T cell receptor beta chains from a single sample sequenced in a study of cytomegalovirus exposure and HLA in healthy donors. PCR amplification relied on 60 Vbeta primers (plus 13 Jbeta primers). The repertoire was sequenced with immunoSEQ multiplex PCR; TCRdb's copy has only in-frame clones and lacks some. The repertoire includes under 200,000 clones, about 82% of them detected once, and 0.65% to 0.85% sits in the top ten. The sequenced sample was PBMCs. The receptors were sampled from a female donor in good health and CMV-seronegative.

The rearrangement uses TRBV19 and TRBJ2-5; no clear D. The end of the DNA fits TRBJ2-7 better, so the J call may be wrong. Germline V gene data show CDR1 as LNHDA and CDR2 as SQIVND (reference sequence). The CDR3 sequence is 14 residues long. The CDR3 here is CASSINSPSYEQYF. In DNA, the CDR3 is TGTGCCAGTAGTATTAATTCCCCCTCCTACGAGCAGTACTTC.

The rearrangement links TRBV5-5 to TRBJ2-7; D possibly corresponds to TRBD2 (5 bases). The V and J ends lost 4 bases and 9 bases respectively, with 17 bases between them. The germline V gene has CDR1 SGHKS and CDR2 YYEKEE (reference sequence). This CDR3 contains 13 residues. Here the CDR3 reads CASSRRSLEGQYF. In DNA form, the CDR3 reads TGTGCCAGCAGCCGGCGGAGCCTTGAGGGGCAGTACTTC.

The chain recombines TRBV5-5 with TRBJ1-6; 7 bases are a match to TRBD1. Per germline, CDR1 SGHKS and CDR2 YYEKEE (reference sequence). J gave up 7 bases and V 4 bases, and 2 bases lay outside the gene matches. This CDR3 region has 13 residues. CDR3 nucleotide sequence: TGTGCCAGCAGCAGGGACAGAAATTCACCCCTCCACTTT. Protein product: CASSRDRNSPLHF.

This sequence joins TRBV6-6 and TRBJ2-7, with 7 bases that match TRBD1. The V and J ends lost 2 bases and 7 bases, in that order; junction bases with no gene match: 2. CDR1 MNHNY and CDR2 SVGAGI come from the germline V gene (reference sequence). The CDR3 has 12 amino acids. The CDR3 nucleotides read TGTGCCAGCAGTTACGGGACAGATGAGCAGTACTTC. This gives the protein CASSYGTDEQYF.

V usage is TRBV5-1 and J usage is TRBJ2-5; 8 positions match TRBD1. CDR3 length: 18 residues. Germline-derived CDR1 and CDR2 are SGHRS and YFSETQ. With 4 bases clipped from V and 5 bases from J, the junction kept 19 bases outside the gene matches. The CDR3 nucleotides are TGCGCCAGCAGCGTGGGACAGGCGAGGGTAATGGTCACGGAGACCCAGTACTTC. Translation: CASSVGQARVMVTETQYF. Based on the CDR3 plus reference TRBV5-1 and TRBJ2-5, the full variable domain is KAGVTQTPRYLIKTRGQQVTLSCSPISGHRSVSWYQQTPGQGLQFLFEYFSETQRNKGNFPGRFSGRQFSNSRSEMNVSTLELGDSALYLCASSVGQARVMVTETQYFGPGTRLLVL.

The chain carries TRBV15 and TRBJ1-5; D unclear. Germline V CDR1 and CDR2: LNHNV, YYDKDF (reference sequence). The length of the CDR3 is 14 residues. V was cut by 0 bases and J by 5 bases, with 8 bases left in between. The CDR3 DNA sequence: TGTGCCACCAGCAGAGATCCCCTTTATCAGCCCCAGCATTTT. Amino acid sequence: CATSRDPLYQPQHF.

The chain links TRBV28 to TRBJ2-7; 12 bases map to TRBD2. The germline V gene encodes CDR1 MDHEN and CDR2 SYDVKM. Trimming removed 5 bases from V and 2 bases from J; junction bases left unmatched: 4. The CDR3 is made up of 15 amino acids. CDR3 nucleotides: TGTGCCAGCAGTCCTAGCGGGAGGGCCACCTACGAGCAGTACTTC. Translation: CASSPSGRATYEQYF.

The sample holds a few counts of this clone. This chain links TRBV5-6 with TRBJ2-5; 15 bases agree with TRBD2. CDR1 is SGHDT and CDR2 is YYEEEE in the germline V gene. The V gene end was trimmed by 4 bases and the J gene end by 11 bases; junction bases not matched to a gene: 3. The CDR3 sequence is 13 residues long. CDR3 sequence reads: CASSRTSGGGQYF. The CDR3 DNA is TGTGCCAGCAGCAGGACTAGCGGGGGGGGTCAGTACTTC.

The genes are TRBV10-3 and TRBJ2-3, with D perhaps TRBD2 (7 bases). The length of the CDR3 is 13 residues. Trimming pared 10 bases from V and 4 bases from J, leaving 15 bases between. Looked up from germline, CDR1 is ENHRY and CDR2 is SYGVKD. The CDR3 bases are TGTGCCACGTCTGGGGGGGGGCCAGATACGCAGTATTTT. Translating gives CATSGGGPDTQYF.

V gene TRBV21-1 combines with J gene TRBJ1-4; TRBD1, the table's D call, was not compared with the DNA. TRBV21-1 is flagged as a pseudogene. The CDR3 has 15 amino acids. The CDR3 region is CASSKYGRVREKLFF. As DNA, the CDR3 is TGTGCCAGCAGCAAATACGGCAGGGTCCGGGAAAAACTGTTTTTT.

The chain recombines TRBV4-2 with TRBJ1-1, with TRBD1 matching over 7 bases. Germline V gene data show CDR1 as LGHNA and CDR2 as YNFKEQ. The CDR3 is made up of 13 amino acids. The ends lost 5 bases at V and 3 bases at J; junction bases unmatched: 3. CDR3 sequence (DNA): TGTGCCAGCAGCTTAGACAGGGACACTGAAGCTTTCTTT. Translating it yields CASSLDRDTEAFF.

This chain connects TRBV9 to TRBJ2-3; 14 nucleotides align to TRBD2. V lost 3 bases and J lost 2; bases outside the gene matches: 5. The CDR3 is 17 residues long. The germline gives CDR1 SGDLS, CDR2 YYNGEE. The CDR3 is CASSAGLAGGSTDTQYF. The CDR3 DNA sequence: TGTGCCAGCAGCGCCGGACTAGCGGGAGGATCCACAGATACGCAGTATTTT.

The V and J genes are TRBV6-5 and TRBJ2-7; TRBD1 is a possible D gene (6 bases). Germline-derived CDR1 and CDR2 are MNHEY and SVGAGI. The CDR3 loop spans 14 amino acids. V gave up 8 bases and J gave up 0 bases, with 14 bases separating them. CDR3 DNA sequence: TGTGCCAGCTCGATCGAGGACAGCTCCTACGAGCAGTACTTC. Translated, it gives CASSIEDSSYEQYF.

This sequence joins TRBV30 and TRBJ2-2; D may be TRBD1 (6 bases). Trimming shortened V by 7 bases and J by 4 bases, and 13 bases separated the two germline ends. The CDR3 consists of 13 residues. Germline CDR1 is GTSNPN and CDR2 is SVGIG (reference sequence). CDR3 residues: CAFPYRVTGELFF. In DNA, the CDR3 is TGTGCCTTCCCATACAGGGTCACCGGGGAGCTGTTTTTT. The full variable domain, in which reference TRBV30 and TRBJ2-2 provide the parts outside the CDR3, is SQTIHQWPATLVQPVGSPLSLECTVEGTSNPNLYWYRQAAGRGLQLLFYSVGIGQISSEVPQNLSASRPQDRQFILSSKKLLLSDSGFYLCAFPYRVTGELFFGEGSRLTVL.

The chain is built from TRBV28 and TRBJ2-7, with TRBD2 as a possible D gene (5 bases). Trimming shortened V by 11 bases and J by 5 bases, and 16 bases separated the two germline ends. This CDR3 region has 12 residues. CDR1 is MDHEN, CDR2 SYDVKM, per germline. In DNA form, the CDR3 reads TGTGCCGTGGGGTCGGGATACGACGAGCAGTACTTC. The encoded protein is CAVGSGYDEQYF. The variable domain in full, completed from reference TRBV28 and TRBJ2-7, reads DVKVTQSSRYLVKRTGEKVFLECVQDMDHENMFWYRQDPGLGLRLIYFSYDVKMKEKGDIPEGYSVSREKKERFSLILESASTNQTSMYLCAVGSGYDEQYFGPGTRLTVT.

CDR3 residues: CASSRYVLAGNTDTQYF. CDR3 DNA: TGCGCCAGCAGCCGGTACGTCTTGGCGGGAAACACAGATACGCAGTATTTT. This chain uses TRBV5-1 with TRBJ2-3, with D perhaps TRBD2 (6 bases). The ends were cut back, 4 bases at V and 2 bases at J, with 20 bases in the middle. This CDR3 is built from 17 residues. Germline assignment: CDR1 SGHRS and CDR2 YFSETQ.

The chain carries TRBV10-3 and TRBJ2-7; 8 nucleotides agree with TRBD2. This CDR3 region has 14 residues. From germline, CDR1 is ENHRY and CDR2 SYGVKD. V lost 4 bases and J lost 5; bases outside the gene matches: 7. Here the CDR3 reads CAISAGTSSDEQYF. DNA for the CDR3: TGTGCCATCAGTGCCGGGACTAGTTCTGACGAGCAGTACTTC.

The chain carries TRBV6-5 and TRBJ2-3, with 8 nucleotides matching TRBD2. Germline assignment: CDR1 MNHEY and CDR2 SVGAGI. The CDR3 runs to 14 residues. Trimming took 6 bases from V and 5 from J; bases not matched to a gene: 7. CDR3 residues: CASRAGVVGDTQYF. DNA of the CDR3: TGTGCCAGCAGAGCGGGAGTCGTCGGAGATACGCAGTATTTT.

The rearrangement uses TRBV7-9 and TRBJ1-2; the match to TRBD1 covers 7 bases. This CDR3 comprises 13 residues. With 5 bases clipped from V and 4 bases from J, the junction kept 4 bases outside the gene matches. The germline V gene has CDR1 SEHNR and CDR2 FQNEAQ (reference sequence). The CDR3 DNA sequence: TGTGCCAGCAGCCCGGGACAGACCTATGGCTACACCTTC. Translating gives CASSPGQTYGYTF.

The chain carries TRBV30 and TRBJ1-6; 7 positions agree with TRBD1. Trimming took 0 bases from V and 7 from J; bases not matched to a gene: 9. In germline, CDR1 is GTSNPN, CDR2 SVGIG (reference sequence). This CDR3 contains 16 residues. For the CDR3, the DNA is TGTGCCTGGAGTGTAAAATTGGGACAGCTGAATTCACCCCTCCACTTT. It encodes CAWSVKLGQLNSPLHF.

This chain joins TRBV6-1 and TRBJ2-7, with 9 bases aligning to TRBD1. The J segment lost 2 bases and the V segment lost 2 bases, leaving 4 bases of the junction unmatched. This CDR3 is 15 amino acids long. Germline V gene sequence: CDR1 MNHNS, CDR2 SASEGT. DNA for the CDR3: TGTGCCAGCAGTGAACCGGGACAGGGCACCTACGAGCAGTACTTC. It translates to CASSEPGQGTYEQYF.

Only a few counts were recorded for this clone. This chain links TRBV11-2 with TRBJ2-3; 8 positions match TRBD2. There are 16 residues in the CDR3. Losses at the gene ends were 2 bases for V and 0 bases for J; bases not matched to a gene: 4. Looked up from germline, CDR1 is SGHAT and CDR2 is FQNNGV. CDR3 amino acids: CASSLQLAASTDTQYF. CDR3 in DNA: TGTGCCAGCAGCTTACAACTAGCGGCTAGCACAGATACGCAGTATTTT.